This is a list of T cell receptor beta chains from one sample in a study of cytomegalovirus exposure and HLA in healthy donors. TCRdb's copy holds only in-frame clones and misses some; the assay was immunoSEQ multiplex PCR. Here the sample spans 85,000 to 120,000 clones, roughly four fifths being singletons. The sequenced sample consisted of PBMCs. The receptors were gathered from a man aged 45-65 years in good health and CMV-seronegative. CDR3s include the opening cysteine and the closing phenylalanine or tryptophan. The D gene is left open where the match is weak. Some rows have no size entry. The others give once, few or many, or a class for an expanded clone.

>TRBD2|TRBJ2-2|NA|TRBV9
CASSQSRTSGGPSTGELFF
TGTGCCAGCAGCCAAAGTCGGACTAGCGGGGGACCATCCACCGGGGAGCTGTTTTTT
>NA|TRBJ2-2|NA|TRBV11-2
CASSLGGFYTGELFF
TGTGCCAGCAGCTTAGGCGGGTTCTACACCGGGGAGCTGTTTTTT
>NA|TRBJ1-3|NA|TRBV7-7
CASSQTVSGNTIYF
TGTGCCAGCAGCCAGACAGTTTCTGGAAACACCATATATTTT
>TRBD2|TRBJ2-1|NA|TRBV5-1
CASSYLAGRGYNEQFF
TGCGCCAGCAGTTACTTAGCGGGGAGGGGCTACAATGAGCAGTTCTTC
>TRBD1|TRBJ1-1|few|TRBV10-3
CAISESKSGQGLNTEAFF
TGTGCCATCAGTGAGTCGAAAAGTGGACAGGGGTTGAACACTGAAGCTTTCTTT
>NA|TRBJ1-1|NA|TRBV5-4
CASRGTGHLTEAFF
TGTGCCAGCAGGGGAACGGGACACCTCACTGAAGCTTTCTTT
>NA|TRBJ2-2|NA|TRBV5-1
CASSLGADRNTGELFF
TGCGCCAGCAGCTTGGGAGCGGACCGGAACACCGGGGAGCTGTTTTTT
>NA|TRBJ1-2|NA|TRBV29-1
CSVDTMEINYGYTF
TGCAGCGTTGATACGATGGAGATTAACTATGGCTACACCTTC
>NA|TRBJ2-7|NA|TRBV4-2
CASSPRGAGWHEQYF
TGTGCCAGCAGCCCCCGGGGGGCCGGATGGCACGAGCAGTACTTC
>TRBD2|TRBJ2-3|NA|TRBV11-2
CASSLMGLAGTDTQYF
TGTGCCAGCAGCTTAATGGGACTAGCGGGCACAGATACGCAGTATTTT
>NA|TRBJ1-1|once|TRBV5-6
CASRREGRNTEAFF
TGTGCCAGCAGAAGGGAGGGTCGGAACACTGAAGCTTTCTTT
>NA|TRBJ1-4|NA|TRBV19
CASSIIGEIATNEKLFF
TGTGCCAGTAGTATAATCGGTGAAATTGCAACTAATGAAAAACTGTTTTTT
>NA|TRBJ1-5|NA|TRBV6-1
CASSEVPGSYQPQHF
TGTGCCAGCAGTGAAGTCCCCGGGTCGTATCAGCCCCAGCATTTT
>TRBD2|TRBJ2-7|NA|TRBV9
CASRAGGPYEQYF
TGTGCCAGCAGGGCGGGGGGGCCCTACGAGCAGTACTTC
>NA|TRBJ2-6|NA|TRBV7-9
CSSSLDRSGANVLTF
TGTTCCAGCAGCTTAGACAGATCTGGGGCCAACGTCCTGACTTTC
>TRBD2|TRBJ2-2|few|TRBV11-2
CASSLIGGLNTGELFF
TGTGCCAGCAGCTTAATTGGGGGACTAAACACCGGGGAGCTGTTTTTT
>NA|TRBJ1-3|NA|TRBV18
CASSSGGLEGNTIYF
TGTGCCAGCTCCTCGGGGGGCCTGGAAGGAAACACCATATATTTT
>TRBD1|TRBJ2-3|NA|TRBV6-1
CASSSGGSDTQYF
TGTGCCAGCAGTTCAGGGGGCAGCGATACGCAGTATTTT
>NA|TRBJ1-1|NA|TRBV19
CASSPGTEAFF
TGTGCCAGTAGTCCGGGAACTGAAGCTTTCTTT
>TRBD1|TRBJ2-7|once|TRBV7-3
CASSLGQGDEQYF
TGTGCCAGCAGCTTAGGACAGGGGGACGAGCAGTACTTC
>NA|TRBJ2-1|NA|TRBV10-2
CASSEGRQSYNEQFF
TGCGCCAGCAGTGAGGGCCGACAGTCTTACAATGAGCAGTTCTTC
>NA|TRBJ1-5|NA|TRBV4-1
CASSQDLGGVSQPQHF
TGCGCCAGCAGCCAAGACCTCGGGGGAGTTAGTCAGCCCCAGCATTTT